What follows are 28 T cell receptor beta chains derived from one specimen sequenced in a study of tumor-infiltrating lymphocytes in primary liver carcinoma. Between 20 and 30 mg of unsorted bulk tissue served as the source from which RNA and DNA were co-extracted. TCR beta cDNA was made from around 520 ng total RNA with a constant-region primer. Libraries for TCR beta were built through three nested multiplex PCR rounds, which together made up a slightly modified ARM-PCR procedure. With TRBV1-TRBV30 forward primers and a C-beta reverse primer, the first two PCR rounds were run for roughly 9 cycles each. TCRdb processed the multiplex PCR reads anew with MiXCR; each CDR3 protein has one entry. This sample has approximately 92,000 distinct CDR3 sequences; roughly 69% occur once, and the top ten carry about 9.2%. The sequenced sample was liver tumor tissue from sampling region 5. The subset is: tumor region T5, tumor centre. All receptors derive from a woman in her sixties or seventies with primary liver carcinoma and hepatitis B virus infection.

The V call is TRBV30, the J call TRBJ2-1, with D possibly TRBD1 on 5 matching bases. This CDR3 comprises 14 residues. Per germline, CDR1 GTSNPN and CDR2 SVGIG (reference sequence). CDR3 residues: CDCSRRGFYNEQFF. The CDR3 region has the DNA TGTGACTGCAGTCGAAGGGGCTTTTACAATGAGCAGTTCTTC.

A few counts support this clonotype. This could be a read error, since a much larger clone is one nucleotide away. The chain uses TRBV7-8 and TRBJ2-7; D gene ambiguous. This CDR3 has 15 amino acids. Germline values: CDR1 SGHVS, CDR2 FQNEAQ. The germline V and J ends were trimmed by 2 bases and 2 bases, with 13 bases remaining between them. The CDR3 protein is CASSLILELAYEQYF. The CDR3 coding sequence is TGTGCCAGCAGCTTAATTCTGGAGTTAGCCTACGAGCAGTACTTC.

As concerns this clonotype: The germline gene is not matched at one end of the junction; a read error may be the cause. The chain carries TRBV28 and TRBJ2-3, with D perhaps assigned TRBD1 or TRBD2 (5 bases each). Germline-derived CDR1 and CDR2 are MDHEN and SYDVKM. This CDR3 has 15 residues. The chain's CDR3 is CASSHPKGTTDTQYF. CDR3 DNA sequence: TGTGCTAGCAGTCACCCTAAGGGGACCACAGATACGCAGTATTTT.

Turning to this clonotype: One end of the junction does not line up with germline, which may come from a read error. This sequence joins TRBV11-2 and TRBJ2-1; the match to TRBD2 covers 8 bases. CDR1 is SGHAT, CDR2 FQNNGV, per germline. The CDR3 has 16 amino acids. DNA of the CDR3: TGTGCCAGCAGCTTAAATGACGGGAGGGTTGACAATGGGCAGTTCTTC. It specifies CASSLNDGRVDNGQFF.

A note on this clonotype: A read error is likely, as this CDR3 ends without the conserved phenylalanine or tryptophan. No DNA is shown, since the ends of the CDR3 on it are uncertain; the CDR3 is the one TCRdb lists. The CDR3 region is CVSSERAPSGRVTEQYY. V is TRBV6-1 and J is TRBJ2-7; TRBD2 reflects the table's D call only, with no check against the DNA. Germline CDR1 reads MNHNS; CDR2 reads SASEGT. With termini counted, the CDR3 has 17 amino acids.

Worth noting for this clonotype: The germline gene is not matched at one end of the junction; a read error may be the cause. V usage is TRBV28 and J usage is TRBJ2-7; 13 bases agree with TRBD2. Germline V lookup: CDR1 MDHEN, CDR2 SYDVKM. The CDR3 runs to 14 residues. DNA for the CDR3: TGTGCCAGCACTTATACTAGCGGGAGGGCCGGGATAAACTTC. It translates to CASTYTSGRAGINF.

About this clonotype: An end of the junction does not agree with germline; a read error may underlie this. The chain links TRBV11-1 to TRBJ2-2; D not certain. The CDR3 sequence is 13 residues long. Germline assignment: CDR1 SGHAT and CDR2 FQDESV (reference sequence). The CDR3 protein is CTSSFWDTGELFF. CDR3 coding DNA: TGTACCAGCAGCTTTTGGGACACCGGGGAGCTGTTTTTT.

Remarks on this clonotype: This may be a read error, as it is one base from a much larger clone. This sequence joins TRBV6-5 and TRBJ2-7, with TRBD2 identical over 8 bases. This CDR3 comprises 23 residues. Germline V gives CDR1 MNHEY, CDR2 SVGAGI. V dropped 1 base and J dropped 4; count of bases not matched to a gene: 30. CDR3 region: CASSYFGTVRGRNSGNRDYEQYF. The CDR3 coding sequence is TGTGCCAGCAGTTACTTCGGGACGGTAAGGGGACGGAATAGCGGGAATAGAGATTACGAGCAGTACTTC.

Comments on this clonotype: One junction end disagrees with the germline gene, perhaps due to a read error. The V gene is TRBV10-3, the J gene TRBJ2-5; 9 bases line up with TRBD2. Germline values: CDR1 ENHRY, CDR2 SYGVKD. CDR3 size: 16 residues. CDR3 in DNA: TGTGCCATCGGTGACCCTCGACCGGGCGGGGGGGAGACCCGGTACTTC. This gives the protein CAIGDPRPGGGETRYF.

This clonotype has more than one count but fewer than ten. Being one base from a much bigger clone, this may be a read error. The V gene is TRBV24-1, the J gene TRBJ2-3; D possibly corresponds to TRBD2 (7 bases). Germline CDR1 KGHDR, CDR2 SFDVKD. This CDR3 has 16 amino acids. The chain's CDR3 is CATSDRGGHSTDMQYF. CDR3 bases: TGTGCCACCAGTGATAGGGGGGGGCATAGCACAGATATGCAGTATTTT.

A note on this clonotype: A read error may produce the germline difference seen at one junction end. The rearrangement links TRBV11-3 to TRBJ2-3; TRBD2 matches 8 bases. The CDR3 covers 14 residues. Germline loops: CDR1 SGHNT, CDR2 YENEEA. CDR3 coding DNA: TGTGCCAGCAACTCCAGGACTAGCACAGATACGCACTATTTT. The encoded protein is CASNSRTSTDTHYF.

Remarks on this clonotype: Being one base from a much bigger clone, this may be a read error. V usage is TRBV2 and J usage is TRBJ1-2; TRBD1 matches 7 bases. The CDR3 sequence is 14 residues long. Germline values: CDR1 SNHLY, CDR2 FYNNEI. The CDR3 loop reads CASSSDREWYGCTF. Written as DNA, the CDR3 is TGTGCCAGCAGTTCTGACAGGGAGTGGTATGGCTGCACCTTC. The variable domain in full, completed from reference TRBV2 and TRBJ1-2, reads EPEVTQTPSHQVTQMGQEVILRCVPISNHLYFYWYRQILGQKVEFLVSFYNNEISEKSEIFDDQFSVERPDGSNFTLKIRSTKLEDSAMYFCASSSDREWYGCTFGSGTRLTVV.

This clonotype was detected only once. An end of the junction does not agree with germline; a read error may underlie this. The CDR3 is CAITHDRDTETFF. The CDR3 DNA sequence: TGTGCCATCACCCATGACAGGGATACTGAAACTTTCTTT. The chain links TRBV11-3 to TRBJ1-1; TRBD1 matches 7 bases. Germline values: CDR1 SGHNT, CDR2 YENEEA. The CDR3 covers 13 residues. Supplemented by reference TRBV11-3 and TRBJ1-1, the full variable domain reads EAGVVQSPRYKIIEKKQPVAFWCNPISGHNTLYWYLQNLGQGPELLIRYENEEAVDDSQLPKDRFSAERLKGVDSTLKIQPAELGDSAVYLCAITHDRDTETFFGQGTRLTVV.

This clonotype is a singleton in its sample. One junction end disagrees with the germline gene, perhaps due to a read error. The chain recombines TRBV29-1 with TRBJ1-1; weak D call: TRBD1 (5 bases). Per the germline V gene, CDR1 is SQVTM and CDR2 is ANQGSEA. The CDR3 spans 13 residues. CDR3: CRVEVSGSEHAFF. The CDR3, as DNA: TGCAGGGTTGAAGTCTCAGGGTCCGAGCATGCTTTCTTT.

Concerning this clonotype: A much larger clone differs from this one at a single base, so this may be a read error. The chain uses TRBV20-1 and TRBJ2-1; either TRBD1 or TRBD2 may fit D (6 bases each). This CDR3 spans 12 amino acids. Trimming pared 5 bases from V and 8 bases from J, leaving 13 bases between. The V gene's germline CDR1 is DFQATT and CDR2 SNEGSKA (reference sequence). For the CDR3, the DNA is TGCAGTGCTGTCTTCGGGGGCCATGAGCAGTTCTTC. It specifies CSAVFGGHEQFF.

This clonotype was found many times. This chain links TRBV28 with TRBJ2-7; TRBD1 aligns across 7 bases. Unmatched junction bases numbered 8, after V lost 3 bases and J lost 6 bases. There are 14 residues in the CDR3. Looked up from germline, CDR1 is MDHEN and CDR2 is SYDVKM. CDR3 DNA sequence: TGTGCCAGCAGTTTGAGACAGGGTGTCGCCGAGCAGTACTTC. It translates to CASSLRQGVAEQYF.

As regards this clonotype: A single base separates this from a much larger clone, so it may be a read error. The CDR3 protein is CSVKKTRSYEQYF. DNA for the CDR3: TGCAGCGTCAAAAAGACTAGATCCTACGAGCAGTACTTC. The chain is built from TRBV29-1 and TRBJ2-7; possibly TRBD2 for D (6 bases). Trimming took off 6 bases at V and 1 base at J, with 13 bases between the two ends. CDR3 length equals 13 residues. From germline, CDR1 is SQVTM and CDR2 ANQGSEA.

About this clonotype itself: An end of the junction differs from the germline gene, which may be a read error. The chain couples TRBV11-2 to TRBJ2-1, with 7 bases identical to TRBD2. This CDR3 comprises 15 residues. Looked up from germline, CDR1 is SGHAT and CDR2 is FQNNGV. CDR3 DNA sequence: TGTGCCAGCAGCTTAGGACTAGCAGAATGCAATGGGCAGTTCTTC. It codes for CASSLGLAECNGQFF. Supplemented by reference TRBV11-2 and TRBJ2-1, the full variable domain reads EAGVAQSPRYKIIEKRQSVAFWCNPISGHATLYWYQQILGQGPKLLIQFQNNGVVDDSQLPKDRFSAERLKGVDSTLKIQPAKLEDSAVYLCASSLGLAECNGQFFGPGTRLTVL.

This clonotype has ten or more counts. The rearrangement joins TRBV11-2 to TRBJ2-3, with 7 nucleotides matching TRBD2. The germline V gene has CDR1 SGHAT and CDR2 FQNNGV. The CDR3 is made up of 17 amino acids. Trimming cost V 5 bases and J 2 bases; bases outside gene matches: 13. The CDR3 DNA reads as TGTGCCAGCAGCCTGGGACTAACGGGGCCGGTCACAGATACGCAGTATTTT. Protein product: CASSLGLTGPVTDTQYF. Full variable domain (rest looked up from reference TRBV11-2 and TRBJ2-3): EAGVAQSPRYKIIEKRQSVAFWCNPISGHATLYWYQQILGQGPKLLIQFQNNGVVDDSQLPKDRFSAERLKGVDSTLKIQPAKLEDSAVYLCASSLGLTGPVTDTQYFGPGTRLTVL.

To note about this clonotype: The final CDR3 position lacks the conserved phenylalanine or tryptophan, pointing to a likely read error. This rearrangement joins TRBV11-2 to TRBJ2-1; D may be TRBD2 (6 bases). CDR1 and CDR2 from the germline V gene are SGHAT and FQNNGV. This CDR3 contains 14 residues. The CDR3 loop is CASSLDLATNEQFL. The DNA of the CDR3 is TGTGCCAGTAGCTTAGATCTAGCGACCAATGAGCAGTTCTTA.

This clonotype has only one observation. The CDR3 DNA sequence: TGTGCCAGCAGCAGCTGGGCAGGGGGTGGTAACGAGCAGTACTTC. This encodes CASSSWAGGGNEQYF. The chain combines TRBV11-2 with TRBJ2-7, with 7 bases matching TRBD1. The CDR3 spans 15 residues. Per the germline V gene, CDR1 is SGHAT and CDR2 is FQNNGV. With V trimmed by 5 bases and J by 5 bases, 12 bases remained unmatched.

In this sample, this clonotype turned up a few times. Given a much more abundant clone one base away, this may be a read error. V gene TRBV6-6 combines with J gene TRBJ1-5, with D hard to call. The length of the CDR3 is 15 residues. Germline CDR1 and CDR2: MNHNY and SVGAGI (reference sequence). The CDR3 nucleotides read TGTGCCAGCAGTTATAAGGCGCCGGGAGATCAGTCCCAGCATTTT. It is translated as CASSYKAPGDQSQHF.

This clonotype was observed a handful of times. In this CDR3 the conserved last residue, phenylalanine or tryptophan, is missing, so a read error is likely. The chain links TRBV12-3 or TRBV12-4 to TRBJ1-3; D not resolved. The CDR3 is 14 residues long. The ends were cut back, 3 bases at V and 7 bases at J, with 13 bases in the middle. The CDR3 sequence is CASSLRGARNTIYL. CDR3 DNA sequence: TGTGCCAGCAGTTTGCGAGGTGCTCGGAACACCATATATTTA.

Turning to this clonotype: The missing conserved phenylalanine or tryptophan at the end of this CDR3 makes a read error likely. The chain employs TRBV11-3 and TRBJ2-1, with TRBD2 matching 10 bases. The germline CDR1 and CDR2 sequences are SGHNT and YENEEA. This CDR3 is 15 amino acids long. The CDR3 nucleotides are TGTGTCAGCAGCTTGGGAACTAGCGGGAAGCTTGAGCAGTTCTCC. Its protein is CVSSLGTSGKLEQFS.

The genes are TRBV5-6 and TRBJ1-5; D is ambiguous. The CDR3 length is 17 residues. Germline V gives CDR1 SGHDT, CDR2 YYEEEE. V was trimmed by 4 bases and J by 3 bases, leaving 20 bases between them. The CDR3 is CASSMWRGPQPNQPQHF. CDR3 nucleotide sequence: TGTGCCAGCAGCATGTGGAGAGGGCCGCAACCCAATCAGCCCCAGCATTTT.

This clonotype was detected only once. Likely a read error: the CDR3 ends without its conserved phenylalanine or tryptophan. The DNA is omitted, as the CDR3 cannot be located on it reliably, and the CDR3 follows TCRdb's listing. The chain has TRBV5-6 and TRBJ2-7; TRBD1 was called by the table and not checked on the DNA. The CDR3 numbers 15 amino acids, ends counted. CDR1 and CDR2 from the germline V gene are SGHDT and YYEEEE. Here the CDR3 reads CASSFRGTASYEQYS.

In this sample, this clonotype turned up many times. This chain's CDR3 is CASSLGTSSYEQYF. The CDR3 region has the DNA TGTGCCAGCAGCCTCGGGACTAGCTCCTACGAGCAGTACTTC. The chain carries TRBV6-6 and TRBJ2-7; 8 nucleotides match TRBD2. Germline V gene sequence: CDR1 MNHNY, CDR2 SVGAGI (reference sequence). Trimming at V came to 6 bases and at J to 0 bases, leaving 4 bases not matched to a gene. The CDR3 has 14 residues.

With regard to this clonotype: A junction end diverges from the germline sequence, so it may reflect a read error. This chain links TRBV29-1 with TRBJ1-6, with 7 bases lining up with TRBD1. CDR3 length equals 13 residues. Looked up from germline, CDR1 is SQVTM and CDR2 is ANQGSEA. DNA for the CDR3: TGCAGCGTTGGCGACAGGGCAAATTCAACCCTCTACTTT. Amino acids: CSVGDRANSTLYF.